A selection of T cell receptor beta chains follows, all from one sample in a study of blood T cell repertoires in COVID-19. Some clones are missing from TCRdb's copy, which holds only in-frame ones; the method was immunoSEQ multiplex PCR. The sample consists of about 160,000 clones, roughly nine tenths of them appearing once. The sequenced sample consisted of peripheral blood. The receptors here all came from an older woman with active or convalescent COVID-19. CDR3s include the opening cysteine and the closing phenylalanine or tryptophan. The D gene is left open where the match is weak. Expanded clones get a size class; other rows say once, few or many, or leave the size out.

clone size: -
D gene: TRBD2
V gene: TRBV6-5
J gene: TRBJ2-3
CDR3 protein: CASRVAGGSTDTQYF
CDR3 DNA: TGTGCCAGCAGGGTAGCGGGGGGTAGCACAGATACGCAGTATTTT

clone size: once
D gene: -
V gene: TRBV5-1
J gene: TRBJ1-1
CDR3 protein: CASSLVETEAFF
CDR3 DNA: TGCGCCAGCAGTTTGGTTGAGACTGAAGCTTTCTTT

clone size: -
D gene: -
V gene: TRBV2
J gene: TRBJ2-5
CDR3 protein: CASSQGPQYF
CDR3 DNA: TGTGCCAGCAGTCAGGGGCCCCAGTACTTC

clone size: -
D gene: -
V gene: TRBV25-1
J gene: TRBJ2-5
CDR3 protein: CASSGAGTFQETQYF
CDR3 DNA: TGTGCCAGCAGTGGCGCCGGGACTTTCCAAGAGACCCAGTACTTC

clone size: -
D gene: -
V gene: TRBV11-2
J gene: TRBJ1-1
CDR3 protein: CASSLETVSEAFF
CDR3 DNA: TGTGCCAGCAGCTTAGAAACAGTCTCCGAAGCTTTCTTT

clone size: -
D gene: TRBD2
V gene: TRBV7-2
J gene: TRBJ2-1
CDR3 protein: CASSLDGLAGGLYNEQFF
CDR3 DNA: TGTGCCAGCAGCTTAGACGGTCTAGCGGGGGGGCTATACAATGAGCAGTTCTTC

clone size: -
D gene: -
V gene: TRBV25-1
J gene: TRBJ1-3
CDR3 protein: CASSDPLDSNTIYF
CDR3 DNA: TGTGCCAGCAGTGATCCTCTGGACTCCAACACCATATATTTT

clone size: -
D gene: -
V gene: TRBV7-2
J gene: TRBJ1-4
CDR3 protein: CASSLGQNEKLFF
CDR3 DNA: TGTGCCAGCAGCTTAGGACAGAATGAAAAACTGTTTTTT

clone size: -
D gene: -
V gene: TRBV15
J gene: TRBJ1-1
CDR3 protein: CATSNGGWTEAFF
CDR3 DNA: TGTGCCACCAGCAATGGGGGCTGGACTGAAGCTTTCTTT

clone size: -
D gene: TRBD2
V gene: TRBV10-3
J gene: TRBJ2-2
CDR3 protein: CATTLAEQSLGTGELFF
CDR3 DNA: TGTGCCACAACACTAGCGGAACAAAGCTTGGGCACCGGGGAGCTGTTTTTT